This TCR beta chain was sequenced in a study of Graves' ophthalmopathy and Graves' hyperthyroidism. Trimming removed 4 bases from V and 3 bases from J; junction bases left unmatched: 4. The CDR3 is made up of 16 amino acids. CDR1 is MNHEY, CDR2 SMNVEV, per germline (reference sequence). The authors amplified TCR beta CDR3 regions, and they did so from RNA transcripts for repertoire sequencing. First-round RT-PCR relied on HTBI primers, and a second-round multiplex PCR came next. TCRdb reprocessed the multiplex PCR reads with MiXCR, giving one entry per CDR3 protein. Of roughly 420,000 distinct CDR3 sequences in the sample, under 25% were seen once. Being free of ophthalmopathy for 18 months of follow-up defined stable hyperthyroidism.

The sequence derives from a woman under 30 with stable Graves' hyperthyroidism. Sequenced input: peripheral blood. The V gene is TRBV27, the J gene TRBJ2-2, with TRBD1 matching over 11 bases. The DNA for the CDR3 is TGTGCCAGCAGTTGGGGACAGGGGGGTTACACCGGGGAGCTGTTTTTT. Its protein product is CASSWGQGGYTGELFF.